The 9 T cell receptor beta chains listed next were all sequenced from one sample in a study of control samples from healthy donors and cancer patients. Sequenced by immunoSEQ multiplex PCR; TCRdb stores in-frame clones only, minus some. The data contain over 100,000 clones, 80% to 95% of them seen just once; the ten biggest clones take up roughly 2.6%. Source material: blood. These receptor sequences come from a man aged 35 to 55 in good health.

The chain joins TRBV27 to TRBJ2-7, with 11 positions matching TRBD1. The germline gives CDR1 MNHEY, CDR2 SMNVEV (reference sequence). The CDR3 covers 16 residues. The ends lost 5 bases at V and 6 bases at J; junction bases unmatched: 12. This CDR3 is CASSRSAGTGGFEQYF. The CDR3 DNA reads TGTGCCAGCAGTAGATCAGCCGGGACAGGGGGATTCGAGCAGTACTTC.

CDR3 sequence: CASSLRDIEAFF. CDR3 sequence (DNA): TGTGCCAGCAGTTTAAGGGACATTGAAGCTTTCTTT. This chain joins TRBV28 and TRBJ1-1; maybe TRBD1 (6 bases). The CDR3 is made up of 12 amino acids. Between the trimmed V and J ends, which lost 2 bases and 7 bases, there was a span of 8 bases. CDR1 and CDR2 (germline): MDHEN, SYDVKM. The whole variable domain, remainder taken from reference TRBV28 and TRBJ1-1, is DVKVTQSSRYLVKRTGEKVFLECVQDMDHENMFWYRQDPGLGLRLIYFSYDVKMKEKGDIPEGYSVSREKKERFSLILESASTNQTSMYLCASSLRDIEAFFGQGTRLTVV.

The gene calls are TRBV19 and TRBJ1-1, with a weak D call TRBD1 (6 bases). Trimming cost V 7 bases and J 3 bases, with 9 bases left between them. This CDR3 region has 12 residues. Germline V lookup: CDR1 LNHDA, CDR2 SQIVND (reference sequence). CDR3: CASNREDTEAFF. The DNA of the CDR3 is TGTGCCAGTAACAGGGAAGACACTGAAGCTTTCTTT.

The chain's CDR3 is CASSYRAPNFF. CDR3 bases: TGTGCCAGCAGTTACCGGGCTCCTAACTTCTTT. The rearrangement joins TRBV7-2 to TRBJ1-1; D ambiguous. Between the trimmed V and J ends, which lost 6 bases and 14 bases, there was a span of 16 bases. CDR1 SGHTA and CDR2 FQGNSA come from the germline V gene. The CDR3 runs to 11 residues.

CDR3 bases: TGTGCCAGTACCGGAGCGTGGGCCAAAAACATTCAGTACTTC. Protein: CASTGAWAKNIQYF. The genes are TRBV19 and TRBJ2-4; D gene unclear. The CDR3 contains 14 residues. Per the germline V gene, CDR1 is LNHDA and CDR2 is SQIVND (reference sequence). The V and J ends lost 7 bases and 1 base respectively, with 11 bases between them.

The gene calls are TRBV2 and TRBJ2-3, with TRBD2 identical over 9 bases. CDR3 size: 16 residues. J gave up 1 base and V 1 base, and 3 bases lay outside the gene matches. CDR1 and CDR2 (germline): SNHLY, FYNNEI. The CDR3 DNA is TGTGCCAGCAGTGAAGGCTTAGCGGGGGGCACAGATACGCAGTATTTT. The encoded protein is CASSEGLAGGTDTQYF. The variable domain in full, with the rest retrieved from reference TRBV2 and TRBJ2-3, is EPEVTQTPSHQVTQMGQEVILRCVPISNHLYFYWYRQILGQKVEFLVSFYNNEISEKSEIFDDQFSVERPDGSNFTLKIRSTKLEDSAMYFCASSEGLAGGTDTQYFGPGTRLTVL.

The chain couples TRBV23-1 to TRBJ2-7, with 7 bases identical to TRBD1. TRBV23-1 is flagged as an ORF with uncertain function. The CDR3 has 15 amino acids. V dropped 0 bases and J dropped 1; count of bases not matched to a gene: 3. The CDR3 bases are TGCGCCAGCAGTCAATCGGGACAGCTATCCTACGAGCAGTACTTC. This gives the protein CASSQSGQLSYEQYF.

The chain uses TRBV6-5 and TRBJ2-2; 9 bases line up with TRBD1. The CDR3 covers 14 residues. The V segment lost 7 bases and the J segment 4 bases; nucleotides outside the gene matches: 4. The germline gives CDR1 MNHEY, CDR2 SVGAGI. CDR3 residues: CASTRDRATGELFF. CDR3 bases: TGTGCCAGCACCAGGGACAGGGCCACCGGGGAGCTGTTTTTT.

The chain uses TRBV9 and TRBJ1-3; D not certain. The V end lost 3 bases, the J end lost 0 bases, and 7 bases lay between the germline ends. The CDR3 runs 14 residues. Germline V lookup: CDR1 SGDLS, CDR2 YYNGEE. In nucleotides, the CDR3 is TGTGCCAGCAGCGCCACAGTCTCTGGAAACACCATATATTTT. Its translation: CASSATVSGNTIYF.